Below, one T cell receptor beta chain is given with its context. Original data processing: Estimated nucleated cell counts came from reference gene primer amplification. Method: immunoSEQ multiplex PCR; TCRdb's copy keeps in-frame clones and lacks some. V, J and clone size were drawn from that table, and D and trimming were deduced from the DNA. The sample lists 120,000 to 150,000 clones, approximately 86% occurring once. The CDR3 sequence is 13 residues long. The V gene lost 3 bases and the J gene lost 0 bases, with 7 bases spanning the gap. Germline CDR1 and CDR2: SGHDT and YYEEEE. The data stem from a study of blood T cell repertoires in COVID-19.

The specimen sequenced was peripheral blood. The chain joins TRBV5-6 to TRBJ2-7, with D perhaps TRBD1 (5 bases). The source is a human donor in a cohort sampled during active COVID-19. CDR3 in DNA: TGTGCCAGCAGCTCACAGGCCTCCTACGAGCAGTACTTC. It is translated as CASSSQASYEQYF.